What follows are 5 T cell receptor beta chains derived from one specimen sequenced in a study of Ad26.COV2.S vaccination and SARS-CoV-2 variants (TCRdb year 2021). This specimen's treatment or condition label, interpreted: 15 to 20 received Ad26.COV2.S at low or high dose, single or two shots; roughly five received placebo; per-sample allocation not given. Repertoires of vaccine and placebo recipients were sequenced from samples collected on day 63 after the first injection. Preparation of the library involved the immunoSEQ multiplex PCR assay. Here the immuneACCESS table is served through TCRdb, limited to in-frame sequences with V and J called. Missing clones are a known gap in these copies; in checked studies unresolved V genes cover under half, and the rest lacks a known reason. The table for this sample lists hundreds of thousands of clones; around 89% of them were counted only once. Over 1.3% of the sample is taken by the ten largest.

The sample in question was peripheral blood, obtained in a trial of Ad26.COV2.S vaccine versus placebo. All receptors derive from a person aged 18-60 years who received the Ad26.COV2.S COVID-19 vaccine or a placebo.

This sequence joins TRBV6-4 and TRBJ1-2, with unresolved D. V shed 0 bases and J shed 4 bases, with 9 bases lying between them. Germline values: CDR1 MRHNA, CDR2 SNTAGT. This CDR3 has 14 amino acids. CDR3: CASSDSYRSYGYTF. CDR3 bases: TGTGCCAGCAGTGACTCATACAGAAGCTATGGCTACACCTTC.

This clone was detected only once. The chain links TRBV14 to TRBJ2-1, with D perhaps TRBD1 or TRBD2 (6 bases each). The V end lost 4 bases, the J end lost 6 bases, and 16 bases lay between the germline ends. The CDR3 spans 15 residues. Per the germline V gene, CDR1 is SGHDN and CDR2 is FVKESK. CDR3 coding DNA: TGTGCCAGCAGCCTCCTTATGGGGGGCGGCAATGAGCAGTTCTTC. Protein product: CASSLLMGGGNEQFF.

The chain carries TRBV6-5 and TRBJ2-3, with 7 bases matching TRBD2. The CDR3 is made up of 13 amino acids. Germline V gene lookup returns CDR1 MNHEY and CDR2 SVGAGI. J was trimmed by 5 bases and V by 7 bases; bases with no gene match: 6. The CDR3: CASTGRVGDTQYF. The CDR3 nucleotides read TGTGCCAGCACAGGGAGGGTAGGAGATACGCAGTATTTT.

The chain is built from TRBV2 and TRBJ1-6; D remains ambiguous. The CDR3 sequence is 13 residues long. V lost 5 bases and J 7 bases, leaving 9 bases between the germline ends. CDR1 is SNHLY, CDR2 FYNNEI, per germline. The CDR3 sequence: CASSPSGNSPLHF. As DNA, the CDR3 is TGTGCCAGCAGTCCATCAGGAAATTCACCCCTCCACTTT.

V usage is TRBV19 and J usage is TRBJ2-5; D tentatively fits TRBD1 or TRBD2 (5 bases each). Germline V gene sequence: CDR1 LNHDA, CDR2 SQIVND (reference sequence). V was shortened by 8 bases and J by 2 bases, with 18 bases between the two germline ends. The CDR3 covers 15 residues. CDR3 nucleotide sequence: TGTGCCAGTGGGGGAGCTTCCAGGGCGCAAGAGACCCAGTACTTC. It specifies CASGGASRAQETQYF.